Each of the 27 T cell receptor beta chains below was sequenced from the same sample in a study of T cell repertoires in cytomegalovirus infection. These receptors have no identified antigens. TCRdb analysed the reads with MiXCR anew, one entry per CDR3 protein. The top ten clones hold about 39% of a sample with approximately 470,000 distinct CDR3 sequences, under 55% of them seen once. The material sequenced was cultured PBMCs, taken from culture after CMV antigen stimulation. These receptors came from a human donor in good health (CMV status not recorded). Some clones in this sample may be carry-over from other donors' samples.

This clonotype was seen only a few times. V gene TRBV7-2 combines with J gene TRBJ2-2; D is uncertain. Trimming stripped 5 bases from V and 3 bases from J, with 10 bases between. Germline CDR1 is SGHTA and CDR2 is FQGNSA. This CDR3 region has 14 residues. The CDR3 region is CASSLRRDTGELFF. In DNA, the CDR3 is TGTGCCAGCAGCCTGAGGAGAGACACCGGGGAGCTGTTTTTT.

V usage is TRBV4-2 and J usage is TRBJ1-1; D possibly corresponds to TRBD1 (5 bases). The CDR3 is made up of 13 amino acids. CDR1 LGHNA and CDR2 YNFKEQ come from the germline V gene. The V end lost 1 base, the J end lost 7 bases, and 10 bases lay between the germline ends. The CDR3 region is CASSQGQGDEAFF. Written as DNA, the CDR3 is TGTGCCAGCAGCCAAGGGCAGGGCGATGAAGCTTTCTTT.

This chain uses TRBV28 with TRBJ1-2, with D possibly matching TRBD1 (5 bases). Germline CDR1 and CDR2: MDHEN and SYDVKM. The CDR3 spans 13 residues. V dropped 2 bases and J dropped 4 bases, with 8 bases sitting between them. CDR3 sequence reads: CASSLRQPYGYTF. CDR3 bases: TGTGCCAGCAGTTTAAGACAGCCCTATGGCTACACCTTC.

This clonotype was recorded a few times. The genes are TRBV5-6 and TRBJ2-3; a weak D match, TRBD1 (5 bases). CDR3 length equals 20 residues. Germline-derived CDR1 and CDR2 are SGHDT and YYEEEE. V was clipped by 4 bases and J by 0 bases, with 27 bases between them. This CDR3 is CASSRFRPFMTDSSTDTQYF. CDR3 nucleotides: TGTGCCAGCAGCCGCTTTAGACCCTTTATGACAGACTCTAGCACAGATACGCAGTATTTT.

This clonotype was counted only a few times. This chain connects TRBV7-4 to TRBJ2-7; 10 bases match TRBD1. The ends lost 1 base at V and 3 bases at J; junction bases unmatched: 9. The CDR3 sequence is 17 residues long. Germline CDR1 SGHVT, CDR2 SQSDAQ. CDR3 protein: CASSLEERGQGCYEQYF. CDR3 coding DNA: TGTGCCAGCAGCTTAGAAGAGCGGGGACAGGGGTGCTACGAGCAGTACTTC. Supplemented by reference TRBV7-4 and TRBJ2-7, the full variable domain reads GAGVSQSPRYKVAKRGRDVALRCDSISGHVTLYWYRQTLGQGSEVLTYSQSDAQRDKSGRPSGRFSAERPERSVSTLKIQRTEQGDSAVYLCASSLEERGQGCYEQYFGPGTRLTVT.

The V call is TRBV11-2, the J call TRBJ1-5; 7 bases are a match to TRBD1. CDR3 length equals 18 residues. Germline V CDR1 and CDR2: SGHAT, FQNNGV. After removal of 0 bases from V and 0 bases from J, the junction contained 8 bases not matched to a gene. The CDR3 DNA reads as TGTGCCAGCAGCTTAGAGGTAGGGGGCCCCTATAGCAATCAGCCCCAGCATTTT. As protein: CASSLEVGGPYSNQPQHF.

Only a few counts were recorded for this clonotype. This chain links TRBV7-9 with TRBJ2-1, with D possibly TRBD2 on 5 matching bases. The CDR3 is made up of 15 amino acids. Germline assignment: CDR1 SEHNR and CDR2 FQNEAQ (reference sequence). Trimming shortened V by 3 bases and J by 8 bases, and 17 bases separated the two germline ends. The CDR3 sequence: CASSFANGGPHEQFF. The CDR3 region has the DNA TGTGCCAGCAGCTTCGCAAACGGCGGGCCCCATGAGCAGTTCTTC.

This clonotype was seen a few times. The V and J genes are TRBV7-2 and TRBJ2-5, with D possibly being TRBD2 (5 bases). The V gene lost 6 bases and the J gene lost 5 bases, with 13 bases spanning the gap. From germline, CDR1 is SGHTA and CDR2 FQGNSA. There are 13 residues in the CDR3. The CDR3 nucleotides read TGTGCCAGCAGTTCTCTAGCTAAGGAGACCCAGTACTTC. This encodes CASSSLAKETQYF.

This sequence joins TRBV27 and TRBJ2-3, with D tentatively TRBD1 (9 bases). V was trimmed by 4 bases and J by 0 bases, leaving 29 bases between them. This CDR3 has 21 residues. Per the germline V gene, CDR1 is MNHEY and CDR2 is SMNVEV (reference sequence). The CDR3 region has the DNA TGTGCCAGCAGTTCGGACAGGGGTCGAGAATTAGCGGGACCTAGCACAGATACGCAGTATTTT. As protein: CASSSDRGRELAGPSTDTQYF.

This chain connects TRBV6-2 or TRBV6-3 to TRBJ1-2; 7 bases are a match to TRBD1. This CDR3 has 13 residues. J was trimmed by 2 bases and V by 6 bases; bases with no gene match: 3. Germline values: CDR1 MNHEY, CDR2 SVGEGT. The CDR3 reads CASRTGSNYGYTF. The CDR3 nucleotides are TGTGCCAGCAGGACAGGGTCCAACTATGGCTACACCTTC.

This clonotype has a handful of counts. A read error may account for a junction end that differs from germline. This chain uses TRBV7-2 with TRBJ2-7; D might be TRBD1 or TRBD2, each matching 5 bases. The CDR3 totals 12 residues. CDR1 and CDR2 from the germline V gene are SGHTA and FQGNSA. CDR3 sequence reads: CASSSQPGRRSF. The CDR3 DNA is TGTGCCAGCAGCTCCCAGCCGGGGCGCCGGTCCTTC.

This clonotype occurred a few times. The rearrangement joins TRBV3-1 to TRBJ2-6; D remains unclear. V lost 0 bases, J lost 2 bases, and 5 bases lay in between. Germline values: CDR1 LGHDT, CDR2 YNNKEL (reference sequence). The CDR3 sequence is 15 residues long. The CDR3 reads CASSQDGAGANVLTF. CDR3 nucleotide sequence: TGTGCCAGCAGCCAAGACGGTGCTGGGGCCAACGTCCTGACTTTC. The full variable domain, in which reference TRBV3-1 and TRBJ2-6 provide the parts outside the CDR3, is DTAVSQTPKYLVTQMGNDKSIKCEQNLGHDTMYWYKQDSKKFLKIMFSYNNKELIINETVPNRFSPKSPDKAHLNLHINSLELGDSAVYFCASSQDGAGANVLTFGAGSRLTVL.

CDR3 residues: CSLLRGPDTQYF. CDR3 coding DNA: TGCAGCCTCTTGAGGGGGCCAGATACGCAGTATTTT. The chain employs TRBV20-1 and TRBJ2-3; 7 bases map to TRBD1. Germline CDR1 DFQATT, CDR2 SNEGSKA (reference sequence). This CDR3 comprises 12 residues.

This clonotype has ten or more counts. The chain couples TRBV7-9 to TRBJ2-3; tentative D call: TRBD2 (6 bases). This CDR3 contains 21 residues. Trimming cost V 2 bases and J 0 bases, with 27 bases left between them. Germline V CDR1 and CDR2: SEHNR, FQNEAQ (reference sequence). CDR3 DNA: TGTGCCAGCAGCTTACGACCCGGGGCGCGGGGCTCCGGATCTAGCACAGATACGCAGTATTTT. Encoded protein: CASSLRPGARGSGSSTDTQYF. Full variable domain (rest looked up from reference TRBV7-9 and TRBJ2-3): DTGVSQNPRHKITKRGQNVTFRCDPISEHNRLYWYRQTLGQGPEFLTYFQNEAQLEKSRLLSDRFSAERPKGSFSTLEIQRTEQGDSAMYLCASSLRPGARGSGSSTDTQYFGPGTRLTVL.

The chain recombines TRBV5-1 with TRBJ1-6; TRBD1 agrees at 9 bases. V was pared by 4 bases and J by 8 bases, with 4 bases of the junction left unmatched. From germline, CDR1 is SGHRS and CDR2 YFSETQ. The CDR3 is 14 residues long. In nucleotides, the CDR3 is TGCGCCAGCAGCGAAAACAGGGGGCATTCACCCCTCCACTTT. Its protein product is CASSENRGHSPLHF.

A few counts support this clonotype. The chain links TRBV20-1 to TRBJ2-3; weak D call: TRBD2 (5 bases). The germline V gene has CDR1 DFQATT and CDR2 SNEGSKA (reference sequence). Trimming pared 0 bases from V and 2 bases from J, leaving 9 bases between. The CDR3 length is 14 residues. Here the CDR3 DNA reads TGCAGTGCTAGAGATCTGCTAGCCACAGATACGCAGTATTTT. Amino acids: CSARDLLATDTQYF.

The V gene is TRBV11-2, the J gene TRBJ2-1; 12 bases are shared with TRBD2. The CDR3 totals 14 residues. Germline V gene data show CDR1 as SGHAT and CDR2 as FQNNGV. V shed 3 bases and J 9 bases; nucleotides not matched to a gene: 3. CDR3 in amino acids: CASSFPSGRGEQFF. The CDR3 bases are TGTGCCAGCAGCTTTCCTAGCGGGAGGGGTGAGCAGTTCTTC.

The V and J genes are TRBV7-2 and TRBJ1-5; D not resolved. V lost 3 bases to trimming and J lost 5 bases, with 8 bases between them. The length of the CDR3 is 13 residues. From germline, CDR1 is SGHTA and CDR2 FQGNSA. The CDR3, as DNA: TGTGCCAGCAGCTTGGCACCTGATCAGCCCCAGCATTTT. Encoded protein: CASSLAPDQPQHF.

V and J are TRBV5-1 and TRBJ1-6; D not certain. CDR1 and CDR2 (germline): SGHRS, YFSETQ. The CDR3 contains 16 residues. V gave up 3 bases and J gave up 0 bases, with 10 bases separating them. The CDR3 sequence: CASSYYSRSYNSPLHF. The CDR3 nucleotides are TGCGCCAGCAGCTATTACAGTCGCTCCTATAATTCACCCCTCCACTTT.

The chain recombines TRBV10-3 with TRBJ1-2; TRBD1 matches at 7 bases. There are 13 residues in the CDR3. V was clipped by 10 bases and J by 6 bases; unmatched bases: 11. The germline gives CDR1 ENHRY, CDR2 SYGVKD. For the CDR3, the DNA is TGTGCCACGAGAGGGACAGAGGAGGATGGCTACACCTTC. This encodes CATRGTEEDGYTF.

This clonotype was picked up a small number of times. CDR3 in amino acids: CASSLVPGSNTEAFF. Written as DNA, the CDR3 is TGCGCCAGCAGCTTGGTCCCAGGTTCGAACACTGAAGCTTTCTTT. This chain connects TRBV5-1 to TRBJ1-1; no reliable D call. Germline CDR1 is SGHRS and CDR2 is YFSETQ. This CDR3 spans 15 amino acids. Trimming cost V 0 bases and J 1 base, with 10 bases left between them.

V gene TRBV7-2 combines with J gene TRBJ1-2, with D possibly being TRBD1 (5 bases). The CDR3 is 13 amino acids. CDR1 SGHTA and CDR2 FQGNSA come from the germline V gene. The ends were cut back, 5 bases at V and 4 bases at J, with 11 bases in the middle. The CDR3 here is CASSQDTLYGYTF. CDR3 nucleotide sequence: TGTGCCAGCAGCCAGGACACTCTCTATGGCTACACCTTC.

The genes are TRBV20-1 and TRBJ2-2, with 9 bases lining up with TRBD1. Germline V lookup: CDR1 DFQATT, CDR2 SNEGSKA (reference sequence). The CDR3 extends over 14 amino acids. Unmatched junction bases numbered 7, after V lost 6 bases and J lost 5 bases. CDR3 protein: CSATNRGRTGELFF. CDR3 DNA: TGCAGTGCAACCAACAGGGGGCGGACCGGGGAGCTGTTTTTT.

In DNA form, the CDR3 reads TGTGCCAGCAGCCGGTGGGGTGGGACTCCTCCCACAGATACGCAGTATTTT. This encodes CASSRWGGTPPTDTQYF. The chain couples TRBV7-4 to TRBJ2-3; D may be TRBD2 (6 bases). The germline V gene has CDR1 SGHVT and CDR2 SQSDAQ. The CDR3 loop spans 17 amino acids. The germline V and J ends were trimmed by 5 bases and 2 bases, with 20 bases remaining between them.

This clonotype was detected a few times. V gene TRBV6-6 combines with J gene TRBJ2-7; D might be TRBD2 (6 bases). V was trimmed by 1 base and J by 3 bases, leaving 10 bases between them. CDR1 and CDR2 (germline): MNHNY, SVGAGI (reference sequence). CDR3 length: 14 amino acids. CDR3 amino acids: CASSYFPGVYEQYF. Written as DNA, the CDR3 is TGTGCCAGCAGTTACTTCCCGGGGGTCTACGAGCAGTACTTC.

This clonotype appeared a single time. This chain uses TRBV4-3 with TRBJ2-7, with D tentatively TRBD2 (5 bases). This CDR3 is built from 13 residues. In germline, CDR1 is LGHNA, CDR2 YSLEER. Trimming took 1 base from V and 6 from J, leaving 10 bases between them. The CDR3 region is CASSQALAIEQYF. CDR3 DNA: TGCGCCAGCAGCCAAGCCCTAGCTATCGAGCAGTACTTC.

CDR3 residues: CASSLQASYEQYF. For the CDR3, the DNA is TGTGCCAGCAGTTTACAGGCCTCCTACGAGCAGTACTTC. The rearrangement links TRBV27 to TRBJ2-7; D remains ambiguous. V lost 2 bases and J lost 0, with 5 bases in between. This CDR3 contains 13 residues. CDR1 and CDR2 (germline): MNHEY, SMNVEV (reference sequence).